The T cell receptor beta chain described here comes from a study of T cell repertoires in cytomegalovirus infection. TCRdb ran MiXCR on the reads and lists one entry per CDR3 protein. Counted here are roughly 720,000 distinct CDR3 sequences, about a third occurring once; the ten biggest clones make up roughly 2.9%. The trim removed 1 base at V and 3 bases at J, leaving 8 bases unmatched. From germline, CDR1 is SQVTM and CDR2 ANQGSEA. CDR3 length equals 15 residues. This clonotype was counted between two and nine times. The chain uses TRBV29-1 and TRBJ2-7; 8 bases are shared with TRBD1. Sequenced sample: PBMCs. The sequence was collected from a human donor in good health (CMV status not recorded). Some clones in this sample may be carry-over from other donors' samples. This chain's CDR3 is CSVEASIGTGYEQYF. The DNA of the CDR3 is TGCAGCGTTGAAGCATCGATTGGGACAGGCTACGAGCAGTACTTC.